Below, 9 T cell receptor beta chains from the same sample are listed, as sequenced in a study of neurological immune-mediated disorders. TCRdb reprocessed the 5' RACE reads via MiXCR and lists one record per CDR3 protein. The table lists 84,000 or so distinct CDR3 sequences, over 9% of them singletons. The sample taken for sequencing was PBMCs. These receptors came from a man in his forties in good health.

This clonotype was observed at least ten times. A read error likely explains this, since a far larger clone differs by one base. The chain employs TRBV14 and TRBJ2-7, with D unclear. The CDR3 runs 12 residues. Trimming took 1 base from V and 3 from J, leaving 4 bases between them. Germline V gene sequence: CDR1 SGHDN, CDR2 FVKESK. This CDR3 is CASSQGGYEQYF. In nucleotides, the CDR3 is TGTGCCAGCAGCCAAGGGGGCTACGAGCAGTACTTC. The full variable domain, completed using reference TRBV14 and TRBJ2-7, is EAGVTQFPSHSVIEKGQTVTLRCDPISGHDNLYWYRRVMGKEIKFLLHFVKESKQDESGMPNNRFLAERTGGTYSTLKVQPAELEDSGVYFCASSQGGYEQYFGPGTRLTVT.

The chain links TRBV5-5 to TRBJ2-1; 15 bases are a match to TRBD2. There are 18 residues in the CDR3. After removal of 4 bases from V and 7 bases from J, the junction contained 12 bases not matched to a gene. The germline V gene encodes CDR1 SGHKS and CDR2 YYEKEE (reference sequence). The CDR3 loop reads CASSAGLAGGYSGNEQFF. CDR3 in DNA: TGTGCCAGCAGCGCGGGACTAGCGGGAGGTTATTCGGGGAATGAGCAGTTCTTC.

The chain uses TRBV7-9 and TRBJ2-4, with D perhaps TRBD2 (6 bases). The CDR3 consists of 11 residues. Germline lookup yields CDR1 SEHNR and CDR2 FQNEAQ (reference sequence). V lost 10 bases, J lost 8 bases, and 12 bases lay in between. The CDR3 region is CATYKRDIQYF. CDR3 in DNA: TGTGCCACCTATAAGCGGGACATTCAGTACTTC.

This clonotype was recorded at least ten times. The rearrangement links TRBV6-5 to TRBJ1-1, with D uncertain. V shed 6 bases and J shed 11 bases, with 19 bases lying between them. Germline V gene data show CDR1 as MNHEY and CDR2 as SVGAGI. The CDR3 runs to 13 residues. The CDR3, as DNA: TGTGCCAGCAGGGACCCTAATAACTTTTCGGCTTTCTTT. The encoded protein is CASRDPNNFSAFF.

This clonotype was seen many times. The CDR3 spells CASSQDRVNNQPQHF. CDR3 sequence (DNA): TGTGCCAGCAGCCAAGACAGGGTAAACAATCAGCCCCAGCATTTT. This sequence joins TRBV12-3 or TRBV12-4 and TRBJ1-5; 7 bases line up with TRBD1. Germline trimming cut 6 bases from V and 3 bases from J; bases unmatched to any gene: 8. This CDR3 contains 15 residues.

This clonotype has at least ten counts. This chain links TRBV9 with TRBJ2-2; no clear D gene. This CDR3 is 16 amino acids long. Trimming left V 0 bases short and J 3 bases short, with 12 bases between. Germline assignment: CDR1 SGDLS and CDR2 YYNGEE. CDR3 sequence reads: CASSVANQPHTGELFF. DNA for the CDR3: TGTGCCAGCAGCGTAGCGAACCAGCCCCACACCGGGGAGCTGTTTTTT.

The rearrangement joins TRBV29-1 to TRBJ1-2; D is possibly TRBD1 (6 bases). Germline loops: CDR1 SQVTM, CDR2 ANQGSEA. The CDR3 loop spans 15 amino acids. The V and J ends lost 4 bases and 5 bases respectively, with 20 bases between them. The CDR3 loop is CSVARTQYQGYGYTF. The CDR3 coding sequence is TGCAGCGTTGCAAGGACGCAGTACCAGGGGTATGGCTACACCTTC.

In this sample, this clonotype turned up many times. The chain joins TRBV6-5 to TRBJ2-7, with D uncertain. V lost 6 bases and J 0 bases, leaving 15 bases between the germline ends. The germline V gene has CDR1 MNHEY and CDR2 SVGAGI. The CDR3 is 15 amino acids. CDR3 sequence (DNA): TGTGCCAGCAGCCCCCGACCCCTTAACTCCTACGAGCAGTACTTC. As protein: CASSPRPLNSYEQYF.

This clonotype was counted at least ten times. The CDR3 sequence is CASGLRDSYNEQFF. CDR3 coding DNA: TGTGCCAGCGGGCTCCGGGACTCCTACAATGAGCAGTTCTTC. The genes are TRBV5-5 and TRBJ2-1, with D perhaps matching TRBD2 (5 bases). Deletions cut 7 bases from V and 0 bases from J, with 11 bases between. The CDR3 totals 14 residues. The germline V gene encodes CDR1 SGHKS and CDR2 YYEKEE (reference sequence). Filled out from reference TRBV5-5 and TRBJ2-1, the complete variable domain reads DAGVTQSPTHLIKTRGQQVTLRCSPISGHKSVSWYQQVLGQGPQFIFQYYEKEERGRGNFPDRFSARQFPNYSSELNVNALLLGDSALYLCASGLRDSYNEQFFGPGTRLTVL.